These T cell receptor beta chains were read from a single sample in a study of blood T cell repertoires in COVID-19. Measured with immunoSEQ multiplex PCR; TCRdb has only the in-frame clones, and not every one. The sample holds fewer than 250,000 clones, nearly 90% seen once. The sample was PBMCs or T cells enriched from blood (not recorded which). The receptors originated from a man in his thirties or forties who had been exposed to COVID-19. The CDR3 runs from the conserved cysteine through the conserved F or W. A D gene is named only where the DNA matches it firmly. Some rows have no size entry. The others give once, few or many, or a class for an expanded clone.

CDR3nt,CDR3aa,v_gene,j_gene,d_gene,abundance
TGTGCCAGCAGCTTAGGCGGGGCGGGCGGGGAGACCCAGTACTTC,CASSLGGAGGETQYF,TRBV11-3,TRBJ2-5,.,.
TGTGCCTGGGCCGGGACAGGCACCCTCCATGAGCAGTTCTTC,CAWAGTGTLHEQFF,TRBV30,TRBJ2-1,TRBD1,.
TGTGCCAGCAGCCCCAGTCCCTCTGGAAACACCATATATTTT,CASSPSPSGNTIYF,TRBV11-2,TRBJ1-3,.,.
TGCGCCAGCAGCCAAGATCTCCGACAGTCCCAGTACTTC,CASSQDLRQSQYF,TRBV4-1,TRBJ2-5,.,.
TGTGCCAGCAGTCCCTCCTCCAGGGTTTCCTACGAGCAGTACTTC,CASSPSSRVSYEQYF,TRBV6-5,TRBJ2-7,.,.
TGTGCCACCAGTGATTTACAGGGTGGGGATGGCTACACCTTC,CATSDLQGGDGYTF,TRBV24-1,TRBJ1-2,.,.
TGTGCCAGCAGCCCCTTGCAGGACACCTACGAGCAGTACTTC,CASSPLQDTYEQYF,TRBV5-6,TRBJ2-7,.,.
TGTGCCAGCAGCGTGGGGGACAATGGCTACACCTTC,CASSVGDNGYTF,TRBV13,TRBJ1-2,.,once
TGTGCCAGCAGTCGGGACAGGGGGCTCGGCTACACCTTC,CASSRDRGLGYTF,TRBV6-5,TRBJ1-2,TRBD1,.
TGTGCCACCAGGTGGAGCGGCGATGAAAAACTGTTTTTT,CATRWSGDEKLFF,TRBV6-5,TRBJ1-4,.,.